This T cell receptor (beta chain) was documented in a study of cytomegalovirus exposure and HLA in healthy donors (dated 2017 in TCRdb). Regarding the complete study: In an earlier analysis of 550 to 750 of the donors, 276 Gb of sequence data and approximately 100 million unique TCR beta sequences from about 179 million T cells were reported. Around 320 gigabases of sequencing data and tens of millions of unique TCR sequences were included in an early release covering several hundred HLA-typed donors. Among the roughly 430 genotyped donors, approximately 76% belonged to the genetic ancestry cluster associated with self-reported Caucasian donors. The aim of the study was to test whether cataloging public T cell receptors could identify signatures of past pathogen exposure. The study profiled the T cell repertoires of under 850 subjects by immunosequencing and related them to cytomegalovirus serostatus. Along with the approximately 700-subject first cohort, a separate validation cohort of over a hundred different subjects was used. High-throughput TCR immunosequencing, statistical association of individual TCRs with disease status, and machine learning were combined to predict cytomegalovirus infection status. To study patterns of TCR occurrence, a later analysis re-analyzed previously published TCR beta repertoires from several hundred donors and added high-resolution HLA genotyping. The later analysis used no new phenotypic data to find candidate immune exposures, relying instead on TCR beta sequences and their occurrence across donors. In an earlier analysis of 587 of the donors, high-throughput TCR beta sequencing was used to judge whether each TCR beta V gene segment behaved as functional or pseudogenic. Donor age, sex, ethnicity and CMV serostatus were collected together with the repertoire data. In a later genetic analysis, genome-wide SNP genotypes for about 65% of the roughly 700 donors were used, and that subset was treated as a discovery cohort. Every repertoire in the discovery cohort had been generated on one and the same sequencing platform. Both class I and class II loci were covered by HLA typing, at four-digit resolution. Typing coverage differed by locus: A, B, C, DRB1 and DQB1 were typed in about 629-630 donors, DQA1 in 500 to 550, DPA1 in around 600, and DPB1 in 450 to 480. Because of strong linkage in the cohort, four to six DR-DQ haplotypes were treated as single units for association and clustering. On average, roughly 240,000 unique TCR beta nucleotide sequences were sequenced per donor among a few hundred genotyped donors of the cohort, with 15% to 20% of those sequences being non-productive.

The cohort was made up of 650 to 700 healthy bone marrow donors. All cohort members were sampled while nominally healthy, although unrecorded immune exposures were likely present. The donor tested CMV seropositive, placing the donor among the 289 seropositive members of the cohort. A peripheral blood sample was collected from each donor, and TCR beta sequencing was performed on peripheral blood mononuclear cells. The Qiagen DNeasy Blood Extraction Kit was used to extract genomic DNA from the blood cell samples. Overall results and qualifications from the work: Specific HLA alleles were associated with over 15,000 TCR beta sequences at a false discovery rate of 0.05 in a later analysis. HLA typing was unavailable for some donors at each locus, so association tests used only the typed subset. Roughly uniform sequencing depth across donors was assumed in presence/absence analyses, although this assumption may not hold. The classifier was reported to diagnose cytomegalovirus status with high specificity and sensitivity in both the original cohort and the validation cohort. A few of the identified cytomegalovirus-associated TCR beta chains were confirmed in vitro to be specific for cytomegalovirus antigens. The cohort was sequenced for TCR beta chains only, and without alpha or paired-chain data the features that could be detected were limited. The only immune exposure information available for the cohort was CMV serostatus. An earlier analysis of 587 of the donors showed that most TCR beta V segments appeared in productive rearrangements either about 87% or about 30% of the time, which broadly matched IMGT annotations. A group of highly shared sequence variants was considered likely to be a technical artifact of the sequencing pipeline. Correlated functional status among segregating V segments might be attributable to linkage disequilibrium, but an unknown experimental factor could not be ruled out. In a later genetic analysis, fewer N-insertions in productive TCRs were reported among donors in an Asian-associated ancestry cluster than the roughly 700-donor mean. A later analysis reported that several top co-occurrence clusters appeared linked to parvovirus B19, influenza, CMV and Epstein-Barr virus. Because counts were too low, 15 to 20 rarely observed V segments, including chromosome 9 orphons, were excluded from the earlier analysis of about 500 of the donors. A total of about 180 TCR beta chains were listed by the study as associated with cytomegalovirus. Most TCR sequences were observed very rarely across donors, whereas some public TCRs were present in many individuals. According to the authors, the approach could potentially be generalized to other disease states and immunological phenotypes. V-gene and J-gene trimming of TCR beta chains was associated with a missense DCLRE1C variant in a later genetic analysis, and the association was replicated in an independent cohort. According to a later analysis, most CMV-associated TCR beta chains appeared to be HLA-restricted, and the HLA associations seemed to be driven largely by CMV exposure. When HLA alleles, especially DR and DQ, strongly co-occurred, attributing TCR associations to individual alleles was difficult. In a later analysis, TCR association rates were found to vary across HLA loci, with the most associated TCRs seen for DRB1 alleles and the fewest for HLA-C alleles. A later analysis found that HLA-associated TCR beta chains were more clonally expanded and had lower generation probabilities than equally common non-associated chains. A further reported finding was that TCR beta sequences accurately predicted the HLA-A and HLA-B alleles for most subjects in the first cohort.

Concerning this clone: Its antigen is not yet known. Base quality data are lacking; no much larger clone is found one base away.

The library was obtained by the immunoSEQ multiplex PCR assay. A mixture of 60 forward primers for TCR Vbeta segments and 13 reverse primers for TCR Jbeta segments was used in the multiplex PCR. Amplification of the CDR3 region of rearranged TCR beta genes was performed with a multiplex PCR assay on genomic DNA. Amplified TCR beta libraries were sequenced as 87-base-pair reads on the Illumina HiSeq System. The published analysis was carried out like this. In a later analysis, 77 million or so unique TCR beta chains were counted across the approximately 640 repertoires, and around 10 million of these chains were shared by at least two donors. To remove PCR and sequencing errors, raw reads were error-corrected and collapsed into unique sequences using a nearest-neighbor algorithm that merged closely related sequences. V, D and J gene segments were assigned by aligning CDR3 sequences to IMGT reference sequences. Each retained sequence needed at least a six-nucleotide match to both a V gene segment and a J gene segment. A rearrangement was called productive if the CDR3 had no stop codons and remained in frame with V and J, and every other rearrangement was called non-productive. Following IMGT convention, CDR3 was defined as the stretch from the second conserved V-encoded cysteine up to the conserved J-encoded phenylalanine. Sequences without an unambiguous match to a single V gene segment were excluded from the earlier analysis of about 640 of the donors. An earlier analysis of roughly 590 of the donors called V segments functional above 56.7% productive rearrangements and segregating when the between-donor standard deviation exceeded 5%. A statistical classification framework was built to diagnose cytomegalovirus status from the catalog of TCR beta chain sequences. In a later analysis, V and J genes were assigned by comparing TCR nucleotide sequences against IMGT/GENE-DB human TR gene sequences. A later analysis assigned CDR3 sequences and most-parsimonious VDJ recombination scenarios with the TCRdist pipeline. In a later analysis, every TCR beta chain was defined by the combination of its CDR3 amino acid sequence and its V-gene family, and reads without a unique V-gene family were dropped. As a way to deal with suspected cross-contamination and a sequencing artifact, a later analysis dropped roughly 600 nucleotide sequences that were highly shared and had low generation probability. A later analysis calculated a clonal expansion index for each public chain from normalized within-repertoire ranks of inferred template counts. A later analysis computed generation probabilities with a VDJ recombination model fitted to out-of-frame rearrangements, and checked the results against IGoR. Hypergeometric tests were used in a later analysis to score TCR-TCR, TCR-HLA and TCR-CMV co-occurrence, with a repertoire-size bias correction applied to the TCR pairs. A later analysis estimated false discovery rates by permuting HLA or CMV assignments 20 times. A later analysis grouped co-occurring TCRs with DBSCAN, adding TCRdist sequence similarity when clustering within HLA-allele-positive subsets. Repertoires with fewer than 30,000 or more than 120,000 public chains were left out of co-occurrence clustering, as were five repertoires with anomalous nucleotide sharing. TCRdb took this table from immuneACCESS and kept in-frame rearrangements with V and J called. Such tables lack part of the clones; where checked against another copy, unresolved V genes explain under half of the gap, and the rest is unexplained. The V and J calls and the clone size are those of that table, but D and trimming were determined from the DNA. The sample has hundreds of thousands of clones on record, around 80% of them singletons. Clones ranked in the top ten supply about 2.5% of the sample.

The receptor's source is a woman aged 60-75 years in good health and CMV-seropositive. The sample taken for sequencing was PBMCs.

The CDR3 here reads CASSRQGAGETQYF. Read as DNA, the sequence is TGTGCCAGCAGTCGACAGGGGGCCGGAGAGACCCAGTACTTC. This chain is built from TRBV7-3 and TRBJ2-5, and TRBD1 matches 10 of the central bases. Unmatched junction bases come to 5, with V trimmed by 6 bases and J by 4 bases. The CDR1 and CDR2 encoded by the germline V gene are SGHTA and FQGTGA. Taken from cysteine to phenylalanine, the CDR3 has 14 residues. The retained sequence is limited to the CDR3, 42 bases, with the frame set at the first base.